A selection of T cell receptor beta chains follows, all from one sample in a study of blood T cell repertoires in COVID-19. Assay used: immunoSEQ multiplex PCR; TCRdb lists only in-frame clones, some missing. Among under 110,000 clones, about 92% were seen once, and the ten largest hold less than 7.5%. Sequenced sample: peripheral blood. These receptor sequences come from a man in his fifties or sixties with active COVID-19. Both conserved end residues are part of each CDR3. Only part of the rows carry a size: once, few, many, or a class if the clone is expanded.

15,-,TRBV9,CASSPGVANSYEQYF
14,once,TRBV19,CASSIVQASYGYTF
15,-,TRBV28,CASTRVSFPDTEAFF
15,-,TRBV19,CASRLAGTPTDTQYF
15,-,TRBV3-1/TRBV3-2,CASGSAGEGTGELFF
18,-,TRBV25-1,CASSASPRGDKTYNEQFF
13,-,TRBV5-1,CASRQGASDTQYF
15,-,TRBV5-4,CASSGDRGAYNEQFF
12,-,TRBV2,CASSRTVTEAFF
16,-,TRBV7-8,CASSLPSGRGAYEQYF
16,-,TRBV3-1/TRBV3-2,CASSPGGRGPGGELFF
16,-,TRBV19,CASSIAARSTYNEQFF
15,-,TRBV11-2,CASSLVSGLLDEQYF
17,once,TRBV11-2,CASSLDEQQGGYYEQYF
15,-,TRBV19,CASSIGQVYNQPQHF
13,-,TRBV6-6,CASGEGLSYEQYF
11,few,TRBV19,CASRFGGTQYF
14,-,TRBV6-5,CASSYREVEDEQFF
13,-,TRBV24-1,CAPSAEEDTEAFF
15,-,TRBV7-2,CASSLQSSGRDIQYF
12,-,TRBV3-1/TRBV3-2,CASSAGVYGYTF
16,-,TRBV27,CASSLSRPGDTDTQYF
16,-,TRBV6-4,CASSKVAGGPSNEQFF
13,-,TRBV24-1,CATSDREYSPLHF
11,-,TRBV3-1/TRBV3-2,CASTLRGEQFF
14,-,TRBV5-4,CASSIGQGSYEQYF
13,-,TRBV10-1,CASSESGQGVSYF
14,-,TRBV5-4,CASSPDRVYNEQFF
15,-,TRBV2,CASSPRTFGNQPQHF
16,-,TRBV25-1,CASSEVAGALNTEAFF
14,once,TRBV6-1,CASRLGQYSYEQYF
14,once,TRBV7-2,CASSLNTGVYEQYF
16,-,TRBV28,CASSLWSGVAVNEQYF
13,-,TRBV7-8,CASSLRTEQPQHF
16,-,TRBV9,CASSVAFLAGGGEQFF
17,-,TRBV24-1,CATSDFPITSGDYEQYF
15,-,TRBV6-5,CASRLGVAEWETQYF
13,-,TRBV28,CASSGGQGFGYTF
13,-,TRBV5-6,CASSLAGGSPLHF
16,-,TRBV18,CASSPVNGGVSYEQYF
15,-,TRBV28,CASRLGQGGVQPQHF
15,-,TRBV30,CAWSVDSSGRGELFF
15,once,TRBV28,CASSLGGSYAGELFF
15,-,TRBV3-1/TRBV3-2,CASSQGQGTYNEQFF
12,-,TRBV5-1,CASSLAADTQYF
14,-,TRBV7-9,CASSTSAPEAEAFF
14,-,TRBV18,CASSNRGSADTQYF
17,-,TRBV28,CASSLSVVGSNNEKLFF
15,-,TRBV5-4,CASSSLGDTNYGYTF
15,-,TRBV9,CASSVASGSSDTQYF